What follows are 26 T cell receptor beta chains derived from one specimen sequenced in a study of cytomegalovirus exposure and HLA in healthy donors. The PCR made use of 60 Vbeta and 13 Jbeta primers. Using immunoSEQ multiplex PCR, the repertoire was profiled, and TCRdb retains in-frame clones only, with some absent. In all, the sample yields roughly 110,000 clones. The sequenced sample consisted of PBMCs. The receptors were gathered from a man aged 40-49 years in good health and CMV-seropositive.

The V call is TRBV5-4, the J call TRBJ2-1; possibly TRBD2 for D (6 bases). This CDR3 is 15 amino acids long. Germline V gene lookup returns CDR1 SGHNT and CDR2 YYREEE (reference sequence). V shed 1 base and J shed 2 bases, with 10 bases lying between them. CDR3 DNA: TGTGCCAGCAGCTTGTCCCGGGAGCCCTACAATGAGCAGTTCTTC. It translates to CASSLSREPYNEQFF. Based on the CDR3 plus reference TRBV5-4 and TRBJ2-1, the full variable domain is ETGVTQSPTHLIKTRGQQVTLRCSSQSGHNTVSWYQQALGQGPQFIFQYYREEENGRGNFPPRFSGLQFPNYSSELNVNALELDDSALYLCASSLSREPYNEQFFGPGTRLTVL.

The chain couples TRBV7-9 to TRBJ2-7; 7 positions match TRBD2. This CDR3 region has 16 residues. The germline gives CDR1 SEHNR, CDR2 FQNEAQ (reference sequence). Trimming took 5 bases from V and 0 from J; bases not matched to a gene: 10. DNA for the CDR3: TGTGCCAGCAGCCCTCGGGACTACCTGAACTCCTACGAGCAGTACTTC. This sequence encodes CASSPRDYLNSYEQYF. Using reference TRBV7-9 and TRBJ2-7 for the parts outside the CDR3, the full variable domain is DTGVSQNPRHKITKRGQNVTFRCDPISEHNRLYWYRQTLGQGPEFLTYFQNEAQLEKSRLLSDRFSAERPKGSFSTLEIQRTEQGDSAMYLCASSPRDYLNSYEQYFGPGTRLTVT.

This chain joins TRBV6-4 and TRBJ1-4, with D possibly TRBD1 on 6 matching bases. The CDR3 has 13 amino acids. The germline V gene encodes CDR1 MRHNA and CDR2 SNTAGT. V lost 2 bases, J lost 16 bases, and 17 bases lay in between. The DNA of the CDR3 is TGTGCCAGCAGTGACCTTAGTCGGACAGCTCCGTTTTTT. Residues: CASSDLSRTAPFF.

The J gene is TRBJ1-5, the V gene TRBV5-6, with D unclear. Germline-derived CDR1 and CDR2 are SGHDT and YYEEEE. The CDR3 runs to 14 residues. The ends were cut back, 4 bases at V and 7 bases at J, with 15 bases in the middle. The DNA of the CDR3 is TGTGCCAGCAGCCGAGGCGTGTATAACCAGCCCCAGCATTTT. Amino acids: CASSRGVYNQPQHF.

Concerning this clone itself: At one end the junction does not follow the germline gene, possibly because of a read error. The DNA for the CDR3 is TGTGCCAGCAGGGACAGGTTTACAGCCTTC. The encoded protein is CASRDRFTAF. The genes are TRBV2 and TRBJ2-7; 7 bases map to TRBD1. The CDR3 runs to 10 residues. Germline CDR1 reads SNHLY; CDR2 reads FYNNEI.

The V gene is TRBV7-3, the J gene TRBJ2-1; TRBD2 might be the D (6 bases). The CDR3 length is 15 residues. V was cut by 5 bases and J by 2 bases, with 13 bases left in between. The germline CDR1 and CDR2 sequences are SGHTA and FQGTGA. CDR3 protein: CASSVSGSTYNEQFF. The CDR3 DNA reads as TGTGCCAGCAGCGTTAGCGGTTCAACCTACAATGAGCAGTTCTTC.

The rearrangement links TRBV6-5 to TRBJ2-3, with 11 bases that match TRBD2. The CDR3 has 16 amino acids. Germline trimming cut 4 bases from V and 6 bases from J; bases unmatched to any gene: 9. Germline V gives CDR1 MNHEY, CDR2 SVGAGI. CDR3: CASSSLSGRAGDTQYF. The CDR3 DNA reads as TGTGCCAGCAGTTCCCTTAGCGGGAGGGCCGGTGATACGCAGTATTTT.

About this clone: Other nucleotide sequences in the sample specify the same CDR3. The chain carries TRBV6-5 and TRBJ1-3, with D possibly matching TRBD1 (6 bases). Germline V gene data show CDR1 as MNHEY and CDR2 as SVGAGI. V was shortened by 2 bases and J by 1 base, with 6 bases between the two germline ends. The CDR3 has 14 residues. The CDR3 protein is CASSYRGSGNTIYF. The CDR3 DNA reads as TGTGCCAGCAGTTACAGGGGGTCTGGAAACACCATATATTTT.

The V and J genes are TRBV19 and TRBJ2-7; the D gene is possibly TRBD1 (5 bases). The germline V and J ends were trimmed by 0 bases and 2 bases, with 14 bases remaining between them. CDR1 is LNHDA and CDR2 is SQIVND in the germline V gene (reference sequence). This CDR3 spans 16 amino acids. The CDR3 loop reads CASSIDLTVPTYEQYF. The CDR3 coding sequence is TGTGCCAGTAGTATAGATCTGACAGTACCGACCTACGAGCAGTACTTC.

CDR3 in amino acids: CASSLAGVNGELFF. In nucleotides, the CDR3 is TGTGCCAGCAGTCTAGCGGGAGTAAACGGGGAGCTGTTTTTT. The gene calls are TRBV27 and TRBJ2-2; 10 nucleotides agree with TRBD2. V gave up 5 bases and J gave up 7 bases; unmatched junction bases: 4. The CDR3 length is 14 residues. Germline CDR1 reads MNHEY; CDR2 reads SMNVEV (reference sequence).

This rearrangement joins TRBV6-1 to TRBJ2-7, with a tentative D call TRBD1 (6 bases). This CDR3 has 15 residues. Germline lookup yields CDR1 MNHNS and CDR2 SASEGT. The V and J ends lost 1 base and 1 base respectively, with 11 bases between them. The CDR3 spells CASSEGPQGSYEQYF. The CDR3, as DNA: TGTGCCAGCAGTGAAGGGCCCCAGGGGTCCTACGAGCAGTACTTC.

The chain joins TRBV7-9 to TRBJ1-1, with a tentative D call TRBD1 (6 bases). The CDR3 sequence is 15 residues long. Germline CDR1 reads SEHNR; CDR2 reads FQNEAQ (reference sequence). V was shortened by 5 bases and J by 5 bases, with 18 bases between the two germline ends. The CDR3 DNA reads TGTGCCAGCAGCCCACCCTTTGGGGGCCATACTGAAGCTTTCTTT. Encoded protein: CASSPPFGGHTEAFF.

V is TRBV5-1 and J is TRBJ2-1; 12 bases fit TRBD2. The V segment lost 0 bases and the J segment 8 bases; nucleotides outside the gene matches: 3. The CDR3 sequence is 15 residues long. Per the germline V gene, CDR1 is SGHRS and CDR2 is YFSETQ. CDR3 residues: CASSLEASGRDEQFF. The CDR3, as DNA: TGCGCCAGCAGCTTGGAGGCTAGCGGGAGGGATGAGCAGTTCTTC.

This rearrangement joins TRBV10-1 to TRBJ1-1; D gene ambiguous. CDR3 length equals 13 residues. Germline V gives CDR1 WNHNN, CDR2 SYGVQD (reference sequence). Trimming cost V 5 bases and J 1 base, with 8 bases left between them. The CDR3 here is CASSTTSNTEAFF. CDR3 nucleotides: TGCGCCAGCAGTACTACATCGAACACTGAAGCTTTCTTT.

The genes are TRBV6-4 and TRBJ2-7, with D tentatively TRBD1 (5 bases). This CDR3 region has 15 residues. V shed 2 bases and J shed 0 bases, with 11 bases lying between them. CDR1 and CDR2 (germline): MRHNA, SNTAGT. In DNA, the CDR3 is TGTGCCAGCAGTGACACTGGGGCCCCCTCCTACGAGCAGTACTTC. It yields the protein CASSDTGAPSYEQYF.

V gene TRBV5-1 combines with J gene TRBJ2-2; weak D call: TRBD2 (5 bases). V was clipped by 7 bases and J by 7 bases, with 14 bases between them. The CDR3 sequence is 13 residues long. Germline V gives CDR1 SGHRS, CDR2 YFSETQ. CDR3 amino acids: CASYTLGGGELFF. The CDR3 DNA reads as TGCGCCAGCTACACGTTAGGAGGCGGGGAGCTGTTTTTT.

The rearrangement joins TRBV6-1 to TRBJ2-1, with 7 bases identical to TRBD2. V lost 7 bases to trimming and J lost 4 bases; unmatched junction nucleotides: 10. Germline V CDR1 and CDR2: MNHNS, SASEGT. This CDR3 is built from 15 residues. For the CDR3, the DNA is TGTGCCAGCAATCCTATGTCGGGGGGTTACAATGAGCAGTTCTTC. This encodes CASNPMSGGYNEQFF.

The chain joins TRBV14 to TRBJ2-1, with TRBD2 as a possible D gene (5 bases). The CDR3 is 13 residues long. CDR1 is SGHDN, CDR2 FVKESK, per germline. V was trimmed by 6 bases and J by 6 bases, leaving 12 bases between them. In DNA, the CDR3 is TGTGCCAGCAGACCCTGGGGAGTCAATGAGCAGTTCTTC. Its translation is CASRPWGVNEQFF.

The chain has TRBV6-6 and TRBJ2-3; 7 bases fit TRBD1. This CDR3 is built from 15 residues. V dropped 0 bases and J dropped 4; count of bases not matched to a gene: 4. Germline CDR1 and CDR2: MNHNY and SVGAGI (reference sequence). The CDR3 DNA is TGTGCCAGCAGTTACTCCAGAACAGGGGCAGATACGCAGTATTTT. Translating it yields CASSYSRTGADTQYF.

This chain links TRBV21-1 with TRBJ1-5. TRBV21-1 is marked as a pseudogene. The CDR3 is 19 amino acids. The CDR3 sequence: CASSKVPTRRWVGNQPQHF. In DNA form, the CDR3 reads TGTGCCAGCAGCAAAGTCCCCACGAGGAGGTGGGTGGGCAATCAGCCCCAGCATTTT.

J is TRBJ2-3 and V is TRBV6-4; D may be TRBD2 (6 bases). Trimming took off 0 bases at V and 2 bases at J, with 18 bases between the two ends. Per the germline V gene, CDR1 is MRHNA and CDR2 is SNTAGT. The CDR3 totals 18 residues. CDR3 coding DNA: TGTGCCAGCAGTGACTCGGGACTCCCAGGGCCTAACACAGATACGCAGTATTTT. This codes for CASSDSGLPGPNTDTQYF.

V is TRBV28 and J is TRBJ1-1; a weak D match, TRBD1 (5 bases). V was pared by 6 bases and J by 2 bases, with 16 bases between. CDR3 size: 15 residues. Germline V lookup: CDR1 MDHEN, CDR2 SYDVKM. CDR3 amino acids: CASRSSGTINTEAFF. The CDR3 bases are TGTGCCAGCAGGTCCTCCGGGACTATTAACACTGAAGCTTTCTTT.

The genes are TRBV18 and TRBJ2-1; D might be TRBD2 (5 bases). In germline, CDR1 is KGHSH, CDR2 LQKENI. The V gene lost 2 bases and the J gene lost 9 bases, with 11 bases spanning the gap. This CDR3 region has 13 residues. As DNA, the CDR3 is TGTGCCAGCTCACCAACACTAGGAATTGAGCAGTTCTTC. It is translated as CASSPTLGIEQFF.

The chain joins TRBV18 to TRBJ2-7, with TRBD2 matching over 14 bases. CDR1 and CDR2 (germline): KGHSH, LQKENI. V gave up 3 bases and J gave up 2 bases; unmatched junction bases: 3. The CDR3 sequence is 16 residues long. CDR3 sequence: CASSPKTSGRAYEQYF. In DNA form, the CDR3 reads TGTGCCAGCTCACCCAAGACTAGCGGGAGGGCCTACGAGCAGTACTTC.

Written as DNA, the CDR3 is TGCGCCAGCAGCTTGCAAGCGGCGAACACCGGGGAGCTGTTTTTT. Translating gives CASSLQAANTGELFF. The chain recombines TRBV5-1 with TRBJ2-2, with D perhaps TRBD2 (5 bases). CDR1 and CDR2 from the germline V gene are SGHRS and YFSETQ. V lost 1 base and J 0 bases, leaving 7 bases between the germline ends. The CDR3 is 15 amino acids.

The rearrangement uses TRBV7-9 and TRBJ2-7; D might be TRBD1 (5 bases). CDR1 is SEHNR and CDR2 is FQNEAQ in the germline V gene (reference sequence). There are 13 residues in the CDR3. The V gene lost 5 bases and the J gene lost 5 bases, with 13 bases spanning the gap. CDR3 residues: CASSAREQDEQYF. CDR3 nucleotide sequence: TGTGCCAGCAGCGCCAGAGAACAGGACGAGCAGTACTTC.